The table lists the clone carrying this T cell receptor (beta chain) with a count of one. This was the immunoSEQ v3 assay. Assay used: immunoSEQ multiplex PCR; TCRdb lists only in-frame clones, some missing. Of approximately 10,000 clones in the sample, 60% to 80% were seen once. This entry is derived from a study of TIL therapy for anti-PD-1-resistant metastatic lung cancer. As for time point: pre-treatment sample, taken before nivolumab and TIL therapy. The J segment lost 4 bases and the V segment lost 4 bases, leaving 7 bases of the junction unmatched. Germline-derived CDR1 and CDR2 are MGHRA and YSYEKL. The CDR3 runs to 15 residues.

The sequenced sample was blood, obtained at baseline. The TCR sequence derives from a person between 25 and 80 years old with non-small cell lung cancer. The V call is TRBV4-1, the J call TRBJ2-1; TRBD2 matches at 7 bases. The CDR3 nucleotides are TGCGCCAGCAGCCCCGAAAGCGGGGATTACAATGAGCAGTTCTTC. Translated, it gives CASSPESGDYNEQFF.